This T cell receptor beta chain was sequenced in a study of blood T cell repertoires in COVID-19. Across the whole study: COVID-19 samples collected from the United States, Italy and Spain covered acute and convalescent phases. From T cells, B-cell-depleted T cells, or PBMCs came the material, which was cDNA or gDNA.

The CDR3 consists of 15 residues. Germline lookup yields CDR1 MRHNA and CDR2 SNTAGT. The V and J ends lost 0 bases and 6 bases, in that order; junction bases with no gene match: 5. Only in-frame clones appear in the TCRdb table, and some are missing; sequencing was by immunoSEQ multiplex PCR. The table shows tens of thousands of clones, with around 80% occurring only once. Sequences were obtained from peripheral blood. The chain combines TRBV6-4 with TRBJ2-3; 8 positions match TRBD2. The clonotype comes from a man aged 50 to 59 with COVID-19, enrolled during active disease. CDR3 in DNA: TGTGCCAGCAGTGACTCGTCGGGGGGGCTGGATACGCAGTATTTT. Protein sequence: CASSDSSGGLDTQYF.